Sequencing of this TCR beta chain was carried out in a study of cytomegalovirus exposure and HLA in healthy donors. Overall study results and limits: Many donors carried some public TCRs, although rarity characterized most TCR sequences. Later on, an analysis showed TCR association rates differing by HLA locus, with DRB1 the most and HLA-C the fewest.

Worth noting for this clone: Its cognate antigen is unknown. Sequence at one end of the junction differs from germline and may be a read error.

The PCR contained 60 Vbeta and 13 Jbeta primers. Sequenced by immunoSEQ multiplex PCR; TCRdb stores in-frame clones only, minus some. The sample records some 150,000 clones, roughly 77% being singletons. The CDR3 consists of 8 residues. Germline CDR1 reads SGHKS; CDR2 reads YYEKEE (reference sequence). The source material was PBMCs. The source of this sequence is a human donor in good health. V and J are TRBV5-5 and TRBJ1-1, with D possibly being TRBD1 (6 bases). CDR3 sequence reads: CASWGGLF. The CDR3 nucleotides read TGTGCCAGCTGGGGGGGGCTTTTT. Together with reference TRBV5-5 and TRBJ1-1, the CDR3 gives the full variable domain: DAGVTQSPTHLIKTRGQQVTLRCSPISGHKSVSWYQQVLGQGPQFIFQYYEKEERGRGNFPDRFSARQFPNYSSELNVNALLLGDSALYLCASWGGLFGQGTRLTVV.